This T cell receptor (beta chain) was recorded in a study of blood T cell repertoires in COVID-19. This clone has just a few counts. The table came from immunoSEQ multiplex PCR; TCRdb's copy has only in-frame clones and leaves some out. The sample includes approximately 250,000 clones, approximately 89% seen only once; the top ten take approximately 2.7%. V gave up 0 bases and J gave up 0 bases, with 12 bases separating them. CDR3 size: 16 residues. CDR1 SGHRS and CDR2 YFSETQ come from the germline V gene. The receptor comes from a middle-aged man who had been exposed to COVID-19. The chain links TRBV5-1 to TRBJ1-1; D possibly corresponds to TRBD1 (5 bases). Sequences were obtained from PBMCs or T cells enriched from blood (not recorded which). This CDR3 is CASSLDPLGVNTEAFF. As DNA, the CDR3 is TGCGCCAGCAGCTTGGACCCATTAGGGGTGAACACTGAAGCTTTCTTT.